A single sample gave rise to the 31 T cell receptor beta chains below, sequenced in a study of blood T cell repertoires in COVID-19. Measured with immunoSEQ multiplex PCR; TCRdb has only the in-frame clones, and not every one. The sample shows 190,000 or so clones, approximately 78% of them seen only once. Sequencing was carried out using peripheral blood. The source of these receptors is a woman over 75 with active or convalescent COVID-19.

The J gene is TRBJ2-1, the V gene TRBV9, with D possibly being TRBD2 (7 bases). Germline-derived CDR1 and CDR2 are SGDLS and YYNGEE. V lost 0 bases, J lost 8 bases, and 27 bases lay in between. There are 19 residues in the CDR3. CDR3 nucleotide sequence: TGTGCCAGCAGCGTAGTTGGTGGGGGGGCAGGGTCCCCCATTTATGAGCAGTTCTTC. It yields the protein CASSVVGGGAGSPIYEQFF.

The V gene is TRBV7-2, the J gene TRBJ2-2, with 8 bases fitting TRBD1. V lost 0 bases, J lost 6 bases, and 9 bases stayed unmatched. CDR3 length equals 17 residues. Germline CDR1 SGHTA, CDR2 FQGNSA. The CDR3 DNA sequence: TGTGCCAGCAGCTTAGCGCCCGGGACAGGTATAGCCGGGGAGCTGTTTTTT. This sequence encodes CASSLAPGTGIAGELFF.

J is TRBJ2-5 and V is TRBV4-3, with 11 nucleotides matching TRBD2. With 4 bases clipped from V and 3 bases from J, the junction kept 1 base outside the gene matches. The CDR3 has 14 residues. The germline V gene encodes CDR1 LGHNA and CDR2 YSLEER. The CDR3 loop reads CASSRGLAEETQYF. CDR3 DNA: TGCGCCAGCAGCCGGGGACTAGCGGAAGAGACCCAGTACTTC.

This CDR3 is CASSENVGGKQFF. The CDR3 nucleotides are TGTGCCAGCAGTGAAAACGTCGGGGGGAAGCAGTTCTTC. This chain uses TRBV6-4 with TRBJ2-1; TRBD2 aligns across 7 bases. V shed 3 bases and J 11 bases; nucleotides not matched to a gene: 7. This CDR3 comprises 13 residues. Germline lookup yields CDR1 MRHNA and CDR2 SNTAGT.

The sample holds one count of this clone. The rearrangement joins TRBV7-9 to TRBJ1-3, with D possibly being TRBD1 (6 bases). The germline V and J ends were trimmed by 5 bases and 4 bases, with 18 bases remaining between them. The germline CDR1 and CDR2 sequences are SEHNR and FQNEAQ (reference sequence). The CDR3 loop spans 16 amino acids. CDR3 coding DNA: TGTGCCAGCAGCCCACAGGGAATAGCTAAAGGAAACACCATATATTTT. Translated, it gives CASSPQGIAKGNTIYF.

The chain carries TRBV2 and TRBJ2-2; 9 nucleotides line up with TRBD1. Trimming took 6 bases from V and 3 from J; bases not matched to a gene: 5. CDR3 length: 15 residues. Germline V lookup: CDR1 SNHLY, CDR2 FYNNEI. The CDR3 DNA sequence: TGTGCCAGCAGCTGGACAGGGGCGGACACCGGGGAGCTGTTTTTT. This codes for CASSWTGADTGELFF.

The V gene is TRBV10-3, the J gene TRBJ1-1; D might be TRBD1 (6 bases). V was clipped by 3 bases and J by 6 bases, with 11 bases between them. The germline V gene has CDR1 ENHRY and CDR2 SYGVKD. The CDR3 loop spans 13 amino acids. CDR3 DNA: TGTGCCATCAGTGACAGGGGAGCCGCTGAAGCTTTCTTT. Translating it yields CAISDRGAAEAFF.

The chain carries TRBV28 and TRBJ1-5; D unclear. The germline CDR1 and CDR2 sequences are MDHEN and SYDVKM. V lost 5 bases, J lost 0 bases, and 14 bases lay in between. The CDR3 has 16 amino acids. The CDR3 loop reads CASSVSVVYSNQPQHF. Written as DNA, the CDR3 is TGTGCCAGCAGTGTGTCAGTCGTTTATAGCAATCAGCCCCAGCATTTT.

The chain combines TRBV5-4 with TRBJ1-5; D might be TRBD1 (5 bases). Trimming removed 4 bases at V and 1 base at J, with 12 bases between. Looked up from germline, CDR1 is SGHNT and CDR2 is YYREEE (reference sequence). The CDR3 is made up of 15 amino acids. This CDR3 is CASSPDTSSNQPQHF. CDR3 nucleotide sequence: TGTGCCAGCAGCCCGGACACCTCGAGCAATCAGCCCCAGCATTTT. Full variable domain (outside the CDR3, taken from reference TRBV5-4 and TRBJ1-5): ETGVTQSPTHLIKTRGQQVTLRCSSQSGHNTVSWYQQALGQGPQFIFQYYREEENGRGNFPPRFSGLQFPNYSSELNVNALELDDSALYLCASSPDTSSNQPQHFGDGTRLSIL.

V usage is TRBV7-9 and J usage is TRBJ2-1, with 10 bases identical to TRBD2. Trimming removed 4 bases from V and 5 bases from J; junction bases left unmatched: 11. CDR1 and CDR2 (germline): SEHNR, FQNEAQ (reference sequence). The length of the CDR3 is 17 residues. CDR3 amino acids: CASSSSVAGGLNNEQFF. CDR3 nucleotides: TGTGCCAGCAGCTCCAGTGTAGCGGGGGGCCTCAACAATGAGCAGTTCTTC.

The chain carries TRBV2 and TRBJ1-1; the D gene is possibly TRBD1 (5 bases). Trimming left V 3 bases short and J 5 bases short, with 10 bases between. This CDR3 spans 13 amino acids. The germline CDR1 and CDR2 sequences are SNHLY and FYNNEI. The CDR3 reads CASSDREETEAFF. The CDR3, as DNA: TGTGCCAGCAGTGACAGGGAGGAGACTGAAGCTTTCTTT.

The gene calls are TRBV28 and TRBJ2-7; weak D call: TRBD2 (6 bases). This CDR3 has 13 residues. Trimming removed 5 bases at V and 3 bases at J, with 11 bases between. CDR1 and CDR2 from the germline V gene are MDHEN and SYDVKM. CDR3 region: CASSLPGGYEQYF. For the CDR3, the DNA is TGTGCCAGCAGTCTACCCGGGGGCTACGAGCAGTACTTC.

The chain employs TRBV20-1 and TRBJ1-4; D is uncertain. The V gene lost 3 bases and the J gene lost 5 bases, with 16 bases spanning the gap. The CDR3 length is 15 residues. Germline V gives CDR1 DFQATT, CDR2 SNEGSKA (reference sequence). In DNA, the CDR3 is TGCAGTGCTAGTGCCGTGGCCGCCCGAAATGAAAAACTGTTTTTT. Translation: CSASAVAARNEKLFF.

CDR3 coding DNA: TGTGCCAGCAGCGTATCACAGGCATACTATAATTCACCCCTCCACTTT. It translates to CASSVSQAYYNSPLHF. The chain couples TRBV7-8 to TRBJ1-6; D possibly corresponds to TRBD1 (5 bases). V lost 5 bases, J lost 3 bases, and 14 bases lay in between. The germline gives CDR1 SGHVS, CDR2 FQNEAQ. The CDR3 spans 16 residues.

The rearrangement uses TRBV29-1 and TRBJ1-2; unclear D gene. CDR1 SQVTM and CDR2 ANQGSEA come from the germline V gene. There are 11 residues in the CDR3. Trimming removed 3 bases at V and 8 bases at J, with 10 bases between. The CDR3 nucleotides are TGCAGCGTTGACTATGGTTTGGGCTACACCTTC. Its protein is CSVDYGLGYTF.

The chain uses TRBV7-9 and TRBJ1-1; no definite D call. The germline V gene encodes CDR1 SEHNR and CDR2 FQNEAQ (reference sequence). CDR3 length: 12 residues. V gave up 5 bases and J gave up 7 bases, with 11 bases separating them. This CDR3 is CASSLDRIEAFF. The CDR3 DNA is TGTGCCAGCAGCCTTGATAGAATTGAAGCTTTCTTT. Supplemented by reference TRBV7-9 and TRBJ1-1, the full variable domain reads DTGVSQNPRHKITKRGQNVTFRCDPISEHNRLYWYRQTLGQGPEFLTYFQNEAQLEKSRLLSDRFSAERPKGSFSTLEIQRTEQGDSAMYLCASSLDRIEAFFGQGTRLTVV.

V usage is TRBV10-3 and J usage is TRBJ2-1, with TRBD1 matching over 10 bases. Trimming cost V 4 bases and J 4 bases; bases outside gene matches: 7. Germline lookup yields CDR1 ENHRY and CDR2 SYGVKD. This CDR3 is built from 16 residues. The CDR3 DNA is TGTGCCATCAGTGGAGTCGGGACAGGGGAATACAATGAGCAGTTCTTC. Translation: CAISGVGTGEYNEQFF.

In this sample, this clone turned up a few times. Other DNA sequences in this sample translate to the same CDR3. The rearrangement uses TRBV11-2 and TRBJ1-1; D is possibly TRBD1 (5 bases). From germline, CDR1 is SGHAT and CDR2 FQNNGV. V was shortened by 0 bases and J by 5 bases, with 10 bases between the two germline ends. This CDR3 has 14 residues. CDR3 sequence: CASSLERGGTEAFF. The DNA for the CDR3 is TGTGCCAGCAGCTTAGAAAGGGGTGGGACTGAAGCTTTCTTT.

In the case of this clone: One junction end disagrees with the germline gene, perhaps due to a read error. The chain employs TRBV19 and TRBJ1-5; TRBD1 matches at 10 bases. CDR1 LNHDA and CDR2 SQIVND come from the germline V gene (reference sequence). This CDR3 has 13 amino acids. Here the CDR3 DNA reads TGTGCCAGTAGTATCGGCGGGACAGGGGCCAGCGATTTT. Its protein is CASSIGGTGASDF.

This clone has a single count. The chain has TRBV28 and TRBJ1-6; 9 bases line up with TRBD1. This CDR3 contains 14 residues. CDR1 is MDHEN, CDR2 SYDVKM, per germline. Trimming at V came to 6 bases and at J to 7 bases, leaving 4 bases not matched to a gene. The CDR3 coding sequence is TGTGCCAGCAGAAGACAGGGGGGAAATTCACCCCTCCACTTT. Residues: CASRRQGGNSPLHF.

The J gene is TRBJ1-5, the V gene TRBV2; TRBD1 agrees at 9 bases. Per germline, CDR1 SNHLY and CDR2 FYNNEI. This CDR3 is 14 amino acids long. V dropped 6 bases and J dropped 9; count of bases not matched to a gene: 9. The CDR3 protein is CASSEGQGRGPQHF. CDR3 DNA: TGTGCCAGCAGCGAGGGACAGGGCCGCGGGCCCCAGCATTTT. The full variable domain, with the rest looked up from reference TRBV2 and TRBJ1-5, is EPEVTQTPSHQVTQMGQEVILRCVPISNHLYFYWYRQILGQKVEFLVSFYNNEISEKSEIFDDQFSVERPDGSNFTLKIRSTKLEDSAMYFCASSEGQGRGPQHFGDGTRLSIL.

With regard to this clone: In the same sample, other DNA sequences code for this CDR3. The V call is TRBV5-1, the J call TRBJ2-3; 12 bases agree with TRBD2. Unmatched junction bases numbered 2, after V lost 0 bases and J lost 3 bases. CDR3 length: 16 residues. CDR1 is SGHRS, CDR2 YFSETQ, per germline. CDR3 DNA: TGCGCCAGCAGCTTGGCTCTAGCGGGGGGGACAGATACGCAGTATTTT. As protein: CASSLALAGGTDTQYF.

Only a few counts were recorded for this clone. The V gene is TRBV6-5, the J gene TRBJ1-5; TRBD1 agrees at 7 bases. Unmatched junction bases numbered 3, after V lost 5 bases and J lost 5 bases. The CDR3 extends over 13 amino acids. In germline, CDR1 is MNHEY, CDR2 SVGAGI. CDR3 DNA: TGTGCCAGCAGTACGACAGGGTATCAGCCCCAGCATTTT. Protein: CASSTTGYQPQHF.

The chain combines TRBV7-2 with TRBJ2-7, with 8 bases lining up with TRBD1. J gave up 5 bases and V 0 bases, and 9 bases lay outside the gene matches. The CDR3 is 16 amino acids. From germline, CDR1 is SGHTA and CDR2 FQGNSA. CDR3 residues: CASSLAWSGGVHEQYF. Written as DNA, the CDR3 is TGTGCCAGCAGCTTAGCGTGGTCAGGGGGCGTCCACGAGCAGTACTTC.

The chain carries TRBV19 and TRBJ2-5; 7 positions agree with TRBD1. Germline trimming cut 5 bases from V and 4 bases from J; bases unmatched to any gene: 4. Germline V gene sequence: CDR1 LNHDA, CDR2 SQIVND (reference sequence). The CDR3 extends over 13 amino acids. The CDR3 reads CASSGQVRETQYF. In DNA, the CDR3 is TGTGCCAGTAGTGGACAGGTACGAGAGACCCAGTACTTC.

This chain connects TRBV3-1 (or the pseudogene TRBV3-2) to TRBJ1-2; weak D call: TRBD1 (6 bases). CDR1 and CDR2 from the germline V gene are LGHDT and YNNKEL (reference sequence). Trimming took 2 bases from V and 2 from J, leaving 18 bases between them. The CDR3 covers 17 residues. CDR3 region: CASSQLRGTGRNYGYTF. CDR3 sequence (DNA): TGTGCCAGCAGCCAACTTAGGGGAACAGGGCGAAACTATGGCTACACCTTC.

This chain uses TRBV6-2 or TRBV6-3 with TRBJ2-3; 9 nucleotides align to TRBD2. In germline, CDR1 is MNHEY, CDR2 SVGEGT. Trimming removed 4 bases from V and 3 bases from J; junction bases left unmatched: 5. This CDR3 has 15 amino acids. CDR3 protein: CASSSLAGATDTQYF. The CDR3 nucleotides are TGTGCCAGCAGTTCGTTAGCGGGGGCAACAGATACGCAGTATTTT.

The V and J genes are TRBV28 and TRBJ1-6; 10 bases match TRBD1. The CDR3 totals 13 residues. CDR1 and CDR2 (germline): MDHEN, SYDVKM. Trimming cost V 9 bases and J 7 bases; bases outside gene matches: 3. CDR3 nucleotide sequence: TGTGCCAGTGACAGGGGGCGAAATTCACCCCTCCACTTT. Translating it yields CASDRGRNSPLHF.

V is TRBV10-1 and J is TRBJ2-2, with 7 bases matching TRBD1. Germline V lookup: CDR1 WNHNN, CDR2 SYGVQD (reference sequence). Trimming cost V 9 bases and J 0 bases; bases outside gene matches: 7. The CDR3 totals 15 residues. CDR3 sequence: CASSLGQTNTGELFF. The DNA for the CDR3 is TGCGCCAGTTCCCTGGGACAGACGAACACCGGGGAGCTGTTTTTT.

This chain joins TRBV7-2 and TRBJ2-5; weak D call: TRBD1 (6 bases). The V end was cut by 0 bases, the J end by 5 bases, with 22 bases between. CDR1 is SGHTA and CDR2 is FQGNSA in the germline V gene. The CDR3 extends over 18 amino acids. CDR3 DNA: TGTGCCAGCAGCTTAGCGGAGTGGGGGCCTCTCTGGAAGGAGACCCAGTACTTC. Translation gives CASSLAEWGPLWKETQYF.

V usage is TRBV10-3 and J usage is TRBJ1-2; 9 nucleotides align to TRBD1. The CDR3 has 14 amino acids. Germline loops: CDR1 ENHRY, CDR2 SYGVKD. V gave up 5 bases and J gave up 7 bases; unmatched junction bases: 8. The CDR3 loop reads CAISPGTGHPGYTF. CDR3 DNA sequence: TGTGCCATCAGTCCCGGGACAGGGCACCCTGGCTACACCTTC.